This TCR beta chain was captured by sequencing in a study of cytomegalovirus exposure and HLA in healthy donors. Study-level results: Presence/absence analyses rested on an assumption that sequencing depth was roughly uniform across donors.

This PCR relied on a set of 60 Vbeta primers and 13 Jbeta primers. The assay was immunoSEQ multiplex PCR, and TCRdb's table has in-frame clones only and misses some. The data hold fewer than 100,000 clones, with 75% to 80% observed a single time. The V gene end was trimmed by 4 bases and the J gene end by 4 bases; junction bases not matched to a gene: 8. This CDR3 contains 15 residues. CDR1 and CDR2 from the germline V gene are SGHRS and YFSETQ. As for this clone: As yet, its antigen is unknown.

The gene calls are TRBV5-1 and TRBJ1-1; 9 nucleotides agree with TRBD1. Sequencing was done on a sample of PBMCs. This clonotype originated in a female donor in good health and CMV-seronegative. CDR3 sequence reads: CASSVPQGAGTEAFF. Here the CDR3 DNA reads TGCGCCAGCAGCGTCCCACAGGGGGCGGGCACTGAAGCTTTCTTT.